These 31 T cell receptor beta chains were all obtained from the same sample, sequenced in a study of shared clonotypes between healthy human individuals. TCRdb keeps only in-frame clones here, not all; method: immunoSEQ multiplex PCR. The sample consists of approximately 2,000,000 clones, around 90% of them appearing once. Material for sequencing was naive CD4+ T cells from PBMCs. Subset in this sample: CD45RA+ positively selected. Source of these receptors: a man aged 18 to 29 in good health. Some clones in this sample may be carry-over from other donors' samples.

The chain couples TRBV30 to TRBJ1-2; D is unclear. There are 12 residues in the CDR3. Trimming pared 1 base from V and 4 bases from J, leaving 7 bases between. Germline V gene data show CDR1 as GTSNPN and CDR2 as SVGIG (reference sequence). This CDR3 reads CAWSADFYGYTF. The CDR3 DNA reads as TGTGCCTGGAGTGCGGACTTCTATGGCTACACCTTC.

The chain has TRBV29-1 and TRBJ2-6, with D hard to call. Looked up from germline, CDR1 is SQVTM and CDR2 is ANQGSEA. Trimming stripped 1 base from V and 0 bases from J, with 4 bases between. This CDR3 region has 14 residues. The CDR3 sequence is CSVEVISGANVLTF. The CDR3 DNA reads as TGCAGCGTTGAAGTAATCTCTGGGGCCAACGTCCTGACTTTC.

The chain is built from TRBV6-5 and TRBJ1-2; 7 nucleotides agree with TRBD1. The germline gives CDR1 MNHEY, CDR2 SVGAGI. The CDR3 totals 13 residues. Losses at the gene ends were 5 bases for V and 3 bases for J; bases not matched to a gene: 3. Here the CDR3 reads CASSVDRDYGYTF. DNA of the CDR3: TGTGCCAGCAGTGTTGACAGGGACTATGGCTACACCTTC.

This rearrangement joins TRBV18 to TRBJ2-1; D may be TRBD2 (5 bases). Per the germline V gene, CDR1 is KGHSH and CDR2 is LQKENI. The CDR3 has 14 amino acids. Trimming cost V 6 bases and J 4 bases, with 13 bases left between them. CDR3 nucleotides: TGTGCCAGCTCCCAGGACCCGGGGTACAATGAGCAGTTCTTC. Translated: CASSQDPGYNEQFF.

The chain joins TRBV18 to TRBJ2-7; D is perhaps TRBD1 (6 bases). Germline V gene sequence: CDR1 KGHSH, CDR2 LQKENI. The V end lost 4 bases, the J end lost 4 bases, and 17 bases lay between the germline ends. CDR3 size: 15 residues. The CDR3: CASSLSRDIGYEQYF. The DNA for the CDR3 is TGTGCCAGCTCACTGAGCCGGGACATCGGGTACGAGCAGTACTTC.

In regard to this clone: Germline is not matched at one junction end, which may reflect a read error. At the DNA level, this CDR3 is encoded by other sequences in the same sample as well. This chain joins TRBV6-6 and TRBJ2-2; D call uncertain. This CDR3 contains 14 residues. In germline, CDR1 is MNHNY, CDR2 SVGAGI (reference sequence). The CDR3 sequence: CASSYSRNTGELFF. The CDR3 nucleotides are TGTGCCAGTAGTTACTCCCGGAACACCGGGGAGCTGTTTTTT.

This chain uses TRBV5-4 with TRBJ1-1, with TRBD1 matching over 9 bases. The length of the CDR3 is 14 residues. The trim removed 3 bases at V and 5 bases at J, leaving 5 bases unmatched. Per the germline V gene, CDR1 is SGHNT and CDR2 is YYREEE (reference sequence). The CDR3 nucleotides read TGTGCCAGCAGCTGGGGACAGGGCTGGACTGAAGCTTTCTTT. The encoded protein is CASSWGQGWTEAFF.

The chain joins TRBV7-9 to TRBJ2-2; weak D call: TRBD1 (6 bases). V was clipped by 2 bases and J by 2 bases, with 18 bases between them. CDR3 length: 18 residues. CDR1 SEHNR and CDR2 FQNEAQ come from the germline V gene (reference sequence). The CDR3 reads CASSLPPGQIDNTGELFF. The CDR3 nucleotides are TGTGCCAGCAGCTTACCACCAGGACAGATTGATAACACCGGGGAGCTGTTTTTT.

About this clone: The same CDR3 also results from other DNA sequences found in this sample. V usage is TRBV18 and J usage is TRBJ2-7, with 8 nucleotides matching TRBD1. The CDR3 extends over 14 amino acids. Per the germline V gene, CDR1 is KGHSH and CDR2 is LQKENI. The trim removed 2 bases at V and 4 bases at J, leaving 4 bases unmatched. The CDR3 loop reads CASSPSGGGYEQYF. CDR3 DNA sequence: TGTGCCAGCTCACCATCAGGGGGCGGTTACGAGCAGTACTTC.

This clone has just one count. The chain combines TRBV19 with TRBJ1-2, with D possibly matching TRBD1 (5 bases). Between the trimmed V and J ends, which lost 3 bases and 2 bases, there was a span of 7 bases. CDR1 and CDR2 from the germline V gene are LNHDA and SQIVND (reference sequence). The CDR3 spans 13 residues. CDR3 nucleotide sequence: TGTGCCAGTAGTATCGGGGCGAACTATGGCTACACCTTC. Encoded protein: CASSIGANYGYTF.

The CDR3 here is CASSYGVGRGQKAFF. The CDR3 DNA follows: TGTGCCAGCAGTTATGGGGTGGGCAGGGGGCAAAAAGCTTTCTTT. V is TRBV28 and J is TRBJ1-1; 8 positions agree with TRBD1. The germline V gene has CDR1 MDHEN and CDR2 SYDVKM. The CDR3 has 15 amino acids. J gave up 9 bases and V 4 bases, and 13 bases lay outside the gene matches.

V usage is TRBV11-2 and J usage is TRBJ2-2; D is unclear. This CDR3 is 15 amino acids long. The germline V and J ends were trimmed by 6 bases and 6 bases, with 17 bases remaining between them. Per germline, CDR1 SGHAT and CDR2 FQNNGV. CDR3 DNA: TGTGCCAGCAGGCGTTGGGGTCTGGCGGCCGGGGAGCTGTTTTTT. As protein: CASRRWGLAAGELFF.

In regard to this clone: Other DNA sequences in the same sample also yield this CDR3. The chain combines TRBV7-3 with TRBJ1-1; possibly TRBD1 for D (6 bases). Germline V gives CDR1 SGHTA, CDR2 FQGTGA. V lost 2 bases to trimming and J lost 4 bases, with 8 bases between them. This CDR3 has 13 amino acids. CDR3 region: CASSLGQLTEAFF. As DNA, the CDR3 is TGTGCCAGCAGCTTAGGACAGCTCACTGAAGCTTTCTTT. Full variable domain (rest looked up from reference TRBV7-3 and TRBJ1-1): GAGVSQTPSNKVTEKGKYVELRCDPISGHTALYWYRQSLGQGPEFLIYFQGTGAADDSGLPNDRFFAVRPEGSVSTLKIQRTERGDSAVYLCASSLGQLTEAFFGQGTRLTVV.

The V and J genes are TRBV7-7 and TRBJ2-5; 10 bases fit TRBD2. With 4 bases clipped from V and 5 bases from J, the junction kept 13 bases outside the gene matches. Germline loops: CDR1 SSHAT, CDR2 FNYEAQ (reference sequence). CDR3 length: 17 residues. DNA for the CDR3: TGTGCCAGCAGCTCGACTCCCAGCGGGAGGGCGGTTGAGACCCAGTACTTC. Translation: CASSSTPSGRAVETQYF.

J is TRBJ2-7 and V is TRBV5-1; 15 bases agree with TRBD2. This CDR3 is 16 amino acids long. V dropped 4 bases and J dropped 2; count of bases not matched to a gene: 4. In germline, CDR1 is SGHRS, CDR2 YFSETQ. CDR3 in amino acids: CASSRGLAGGPYEQYF. CDR3 sequence (DNA): TGCGCCAGCAGCCGGGGACTAGCGGGAGGCCCCTACGAGCAGTACTTC.

The CDR3: CASSFGQGIIGAFF. Written as DNA, the CDR3 is TGTGCCAGCAGTTTTGGGCAGGGGATAATCGGAGCTTTCTTT. V and J are TRBV28 and TRBJ1-1; tentative D call: TRBD1 (6 bases). With 3 bases removed from V and 10 bases from J, the gap between germline ends came to 18 bases. Looked up from germline, CDR1 is MDHEN and CDR2 is SYDVKM. The CDR3 is 14 residues long. Full variable domain (rest looked up from reference TRBV28 and TRBJ1-1): DVKVTQSSRYLVKRTGEKVFLECVQDMDHENMFWYRQDPGLGLRLIYFSYDVKMKEKGDIPEGYSVSREKKERFSLILESASTNQTSMYLCASSFGQGIIGAFFGQGTRLTVV.

About this clone: This may arise from a read error, as a much more abundant clone is one base away. The sample carries other DNA sequences with the same CDR3. This chain connects TRBV28 to TRBJ1-1; D remains unclear. Germline CDR1 reads MDHEN; CDR2 reads SYDVKM. The CDR3 consists of 12 residues. The V and J ends lost 5 bases and 0 bases respectively, with 4 bases between them. CDR3 nucleotides: TGTGCCAGCAGTCTACTGAACACTGAAGCTTTCTTT. This sequence encodes CASSLLNTEAFF.

This sequence joins TRBV5-1 and TRBJ2-5; D might be TRBD2 (6 bases). Germline CDR1 SGHRS, CDR2 YFSETQ. The CDR3 totals 15 residues. V lost 4 bases and J 5 bases, leaving 18 bases between the germline ends. CDR3 sequence reads: CASSPGEANRETQYF. The CDR3 region has the DNA TGCGCCAGCAGCCCCGGGGAGGCTAACCGGGAGACCCAGTACTTC.

CDR3 coding DNA: TGTGCCAGCTCACCCCTGCAAAGGAACTACGAGCAGTACTTC. This gives the protein CASSPLQRNYEQYF. This chain links TRBV18 with TRBJ2-7, with no clear D. CDR3 length: 14 residues. V lost 3 bases, J lost 3 bases, and 12 bases lay in between. Germline V CDR1 and CDR2: KGHSH, LQKENI.

This chain connects TRBV18 to TRBJ1-1; possible D gene TRBD1, 6 bases. V was trimmed by 2 bases and J by 5 bases, leaving 15 bases between them. Germline assignment: CDR1 KGHSH and CDR2 LQKENI. This CDR3 contains 15 residues. The chain's CDR3 is CASSPNAGGHTEAFF. CDR3 DNA: TGTGCCAGCTCACCAAACGCCGGGGGGCATACTGAAGCTTTCTTT.

About this clone itself: Different DNA sequences within this sample yield the same CDR3. The rearrangement joins TRBV5-1 to TRBJ1-1; D is perhaps TRBD1 (6 bases). CDR1 and CDR2 (germline): SGHRS, YFSETQ. CDR3 size: 13 residues. Trimming stripped 4 bases from V and 4 bases from J, with 11 bases between. Here the CDR3 reads CASSLRGGTEAFF. CDR3 bases: TGCGCCAGCAGCCTCAGGGGAGGCACTGAAGCTTTCTTT. Variable domain in full (rest from reference TRBV5-1 and TRBJ1-1): KAGVTQTPRYLIKTRGQQVTLSCSPISGHRSVSWYQQTPGQGLQFLFEYFSETQRNKGNFPGRFSGRQFSNSRSEMNVSTLELGDSALYLCASSLRGGTEAFFGQGTRLTVV.

About this clone: Other DNA sequences from this sample encode an identical CDR3 as well. The chain combines TRBV18 with TRBJ2-2; 8 bases match TRBD1. The junction had 2 bases not matched to a gene; V was cut back by 3 bases and J by 5 bases. CDR3 length equals 14 residues. In germline, CDR1 is KGHSH, CDR2 LQKENI. The CDR3 here is CASSPRQGTGELFF. The CDR3, as DNA: TGTGCCAGCTCACCTCGACAGGGGACCGGGGAGCTGTTTTTT.

The chain uses TRBV7-2 and TRBJ2-1, with 14 bases that match TRBD2. The CDR3 consists of 15 residues. V lost 5 bases to trimming and J lost 16 bases; unmatched junction nucleotides: 13. Germline V CDR1 and CDR2: SGHTA, FQGNSA. CDR3 sequence: CASSHPGLAGASGFF. CDR3 nucleotide sequence: TGTGCCAGCAGCCACCCGGGACTAGCGGGAGCCAGCGGTTTCTTC.

The genes are TRBV5-1 and TRBJ2-2; 8 bases align to TRBD1. V lost 6 bases to trimming and J lost 1 base; unmatched junction nucleotides: 8. This CDR3 is built from 16 residues. Germline CDR1 and CDR2: SGHRS and YFSETQ. The CDR3 here is CASKVPGTGNTGELFF. The CDR3 nucleotides read TGCGCCAGCAAAGTCCCCGGGACAGGGAACACCGGGGAGCTGTTTTTT. Full variable domain (remainder filled in from reference TRBV5-1 and TRBJ2-2): KAGVTQTPRYLIKTRGQQVTLSCSPISGHRSVSWYQQTPGQGLQFLFEYFSETQRNKGNFPGRFSGRQFSNSRSEMNVSTLELGDSALYLCASKVPGTGNTGELFFGEGSRLTVL.

The rearrangement uses TRBV18 and TRBJ2-1; TRBD2 agrees at 8 bases. Germline-derived CDR1 and CDR2 are KGHSH and LQKENI. Trimming removed 0 bases from V and 6 bases from J; junction bases left unmatched: 7. The CDR3 totals 16 residues. CDR3 sequence: CASSPPGLGRGNEQFF. The CDR3 nucleotides are TGTGCCAGCTCACCACCGGGACTAGGACGTGGCAATGAGCAGTTCTTC. The full variable domain, with the rest looked up from reference TRBV18 and TRBJ2-1, is NAGVMQNPRHLVRRRGQEARLRCSPMKGHSHVYWYRQLPEEGLKFMVYLQKENIIDESGMPKERFSAEFPKEGPSILRIQQVVRGDSAAYFCASSPPGLGRGNEQFFGPGTRLTVL.

The CDR3 nucleotides are TGTGCCAGCAGCCAAGCGTGGGAGGGTACGCAGTATTTT. It yields the protein CASSQAWEGTQYF. This rearrangement joins TRBV14 to TRBJ2-3; 7 nucleotides align to TRBD2. The CDR3 has 13 residues. Germline V lookup: CDR1 SGHDN, CDR2 FVKESK. V was pared by 1 base and J by 8 bases, with 3 bases of the junction left unmatched.

The chain links TRBV7-9 to TRBJ1-2, with D uncertain. Germline V gene sequence: CDR1 SEHNR, CDR2 FQNEAQ (reference sequence). Deletions cut 5 bases from V and 9 bases from J, with 13 bases between. The CDR3 extends over 12 amino acids. CDR3 residues: CASSPDAGSYTF. In nucleotides, the CDR3 is TGTGCCAGCAGCCCCGACGCTGGGAGCTACACCTTC.

As regards this clone: Other DNA sequences in the same sample also yield this CDR3. The chain carries TRBV28 and TRBJ2-6; the D is unclear. This CDR3 is 17 amino acids long. Germline CDR1 is MDHEN and CDR2 is SYDVKM. The V gene lost 2 bases and the J gene lost 0 bases, with 11 bases spanning the gap. The DNA of the CDR3 is TGTGCCAGCAGTTTAGCAGGACCTCCCTCTGGGGCCAACGTCCTGACTTTC. Translated: CASSLAGPPSGANVLTF.

This chain joins TRBV28 and TRBJ1-2, with D possibly being TRBD1 (5 bases). The germline CDR1 and CDR2 sequences are MDHEN and SYDVKM. This CDR3 spans 13 amino acids. V was clipped by 6 bases and J by 6 bases, with 14 bases between them. This CDR3 reads CASRMGPVNGYTF. The DNA for the CDR3 is TGTGCCAGCAGAATGGGACCAGTAAATGGCTACACCTTC.

The rearrangement uses TRBV7-3 and TRBJ1-1; 7 bases align to TRBD1. The CDR3 covers 13 residues. Trimming took 5 bases from V and 7 from J; bases not matched to a gene: 7. CDR1 and CDR2 (germline): SGHTA, FQGTGA. CDR3 sequence reads: CASSPGTELEAFF. CDR3 bases: TGTGCCAGCAGCCCTGGGACAGAGCTTGAAGCTTTCTTT. The full variable domain, completed using reference TRBV7-3 and TRBJ1-1, is GAGVSQTPSNKVTEKGKYVELRCDPISGHTALYWYRQSLGQGPEFLIYFQGTGAADDSGLPNDRFFAVRPEGSVSTLKIQRTERGDSAVYLCASSPGTELEAFFGQGTRLTVV.

V gene TRBV6-5 combines with J gene TRBJ1-2; D perhaps matches TRBD1 (5 bases). The CDR3 runs to 13 residues. V gave up 5 bases and J gave up 4 bases, with 11 bases separating them. Germline loops: CDR1 MNHEY, CDR2 SVGAGI. DNA of the CDR3: TGTGCCAGCAGTGGGGGAGCGGGCTATGGCTACACCTTC. Its translation is CASSGGAGYGYTF.